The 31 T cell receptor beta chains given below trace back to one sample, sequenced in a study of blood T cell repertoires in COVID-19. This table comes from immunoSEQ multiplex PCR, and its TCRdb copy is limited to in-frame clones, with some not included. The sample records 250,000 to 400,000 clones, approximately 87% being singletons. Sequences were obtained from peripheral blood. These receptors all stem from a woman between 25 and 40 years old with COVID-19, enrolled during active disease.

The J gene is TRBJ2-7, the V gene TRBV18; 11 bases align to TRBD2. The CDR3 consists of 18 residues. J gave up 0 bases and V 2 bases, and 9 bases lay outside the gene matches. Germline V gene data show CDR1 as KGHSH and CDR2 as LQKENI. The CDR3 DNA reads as TGTGCCAGCTCACCAGACGGACTAGCGGGCACCTACTCCTACGAGCAGTACTTC. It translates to CASSPDGLAGTYSYEQYF.

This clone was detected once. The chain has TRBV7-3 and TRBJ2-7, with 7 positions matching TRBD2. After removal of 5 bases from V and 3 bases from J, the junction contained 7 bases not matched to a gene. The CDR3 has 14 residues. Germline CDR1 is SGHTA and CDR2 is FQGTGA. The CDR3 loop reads CASSPTGGSYEQYF. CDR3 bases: TGTGCCAGCAGCCCGACGGGAGGTAGCTACGAGCAGTACTTC.

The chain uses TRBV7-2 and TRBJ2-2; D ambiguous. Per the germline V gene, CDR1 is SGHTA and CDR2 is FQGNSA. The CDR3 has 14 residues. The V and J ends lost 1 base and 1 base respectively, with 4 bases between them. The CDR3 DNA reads TGTGCCAGCAGCTTAGTCCTGAACACCGGGGAGCTGTTTTTT. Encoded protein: CASSLVLNTGELFF.

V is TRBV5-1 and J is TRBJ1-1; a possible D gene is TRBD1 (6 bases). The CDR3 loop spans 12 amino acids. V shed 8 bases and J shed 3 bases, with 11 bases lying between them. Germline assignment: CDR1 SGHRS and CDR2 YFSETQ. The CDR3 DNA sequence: TGCGCCAGTAAAGCAGGGGACACTGAAGCTTTCTTT. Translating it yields CASKAGDTEAFF.

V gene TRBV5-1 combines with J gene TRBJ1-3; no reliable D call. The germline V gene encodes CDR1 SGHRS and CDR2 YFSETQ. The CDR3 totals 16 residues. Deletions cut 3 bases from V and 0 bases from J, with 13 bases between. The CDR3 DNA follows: TGCGCCAGCAGCTCCTCGACATCAAGCTCTGGAAACACCATATATTTT. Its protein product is CASSSSTSSSGNTIYF.

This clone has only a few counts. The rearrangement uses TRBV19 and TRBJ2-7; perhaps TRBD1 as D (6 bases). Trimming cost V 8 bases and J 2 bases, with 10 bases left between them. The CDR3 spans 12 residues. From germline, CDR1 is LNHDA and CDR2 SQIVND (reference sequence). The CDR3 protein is CASAGTPYEQYF. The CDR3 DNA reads TGTGCCAGTGCCGGGACACCCTACGAGCAGTACTTC.

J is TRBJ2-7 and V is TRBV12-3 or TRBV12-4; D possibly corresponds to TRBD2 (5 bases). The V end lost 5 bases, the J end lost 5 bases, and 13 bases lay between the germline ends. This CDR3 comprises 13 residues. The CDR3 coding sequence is TGTGCCAGCAGTCCAGGACGGCGGGACGAGCAGTACTTC. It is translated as CASSPGRRDEQYF.

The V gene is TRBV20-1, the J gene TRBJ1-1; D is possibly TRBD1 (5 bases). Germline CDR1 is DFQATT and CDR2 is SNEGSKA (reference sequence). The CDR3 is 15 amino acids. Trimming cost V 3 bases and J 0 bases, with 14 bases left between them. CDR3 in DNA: TGCAGTGCTAGTGCCCTGGGGCGGTTGAACACTGAAGCTTTCTTT. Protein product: CSASALGRLNTEAFF.

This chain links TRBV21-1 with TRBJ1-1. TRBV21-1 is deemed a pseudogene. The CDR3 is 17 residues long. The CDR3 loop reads CASSAPRSGIGYTEAFF. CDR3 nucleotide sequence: TGTGCCAGCAGCGCCCCTAGGTCGGGGATTGGGTACACTGAAGCTTTCTTT.

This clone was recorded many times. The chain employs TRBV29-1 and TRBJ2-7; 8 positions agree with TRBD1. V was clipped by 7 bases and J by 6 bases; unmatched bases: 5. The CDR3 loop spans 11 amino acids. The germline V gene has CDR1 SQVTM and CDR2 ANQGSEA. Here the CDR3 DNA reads TGCAGCGGCTGGACAGGGAGCGAGCAGTACTTC. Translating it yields CSGWTGSEQYF.

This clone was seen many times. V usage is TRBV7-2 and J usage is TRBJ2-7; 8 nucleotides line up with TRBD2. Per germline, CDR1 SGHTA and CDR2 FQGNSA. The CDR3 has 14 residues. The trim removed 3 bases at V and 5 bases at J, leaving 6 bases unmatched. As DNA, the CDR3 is TGTGCCAGCAGCTTTCAGCGGGAGAGGAACGAGCAGTACTTC. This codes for CASSFQRERNEQYF.

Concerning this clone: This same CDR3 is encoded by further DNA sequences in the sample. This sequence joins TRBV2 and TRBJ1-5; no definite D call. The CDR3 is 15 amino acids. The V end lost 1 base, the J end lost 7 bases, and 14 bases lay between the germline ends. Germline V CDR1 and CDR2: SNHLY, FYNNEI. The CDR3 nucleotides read TGTGCCAGCAGTGAAGAAACGGGAGCGGGGCAGCCCCAGCATTTT. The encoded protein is CASSEETGAGQPQHF.

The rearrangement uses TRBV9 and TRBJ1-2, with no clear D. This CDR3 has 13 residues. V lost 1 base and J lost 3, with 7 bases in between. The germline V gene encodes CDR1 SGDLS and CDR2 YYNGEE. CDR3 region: CASSVNGYYGYTF. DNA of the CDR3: TGTGCCAGCAGCGTAAACGGGTACTATGGCTACACCTTC.

The CDR3 protein is CASSAYMISNTEAFF. CDR3 nucleotides: TGTGCCAGCAGCGCTTACATGATTTCGAACACTGAAGCTTTCTTT. This chain connects TRBV7-3 to TRBJ1-1; D unclear. The CDR3 sequence is 15 residues long. V lost 5 bases and J lost 1, with 14 bases in between. The germline CDR1 and CDR2 sequences are SGHTA and FQGTGA.

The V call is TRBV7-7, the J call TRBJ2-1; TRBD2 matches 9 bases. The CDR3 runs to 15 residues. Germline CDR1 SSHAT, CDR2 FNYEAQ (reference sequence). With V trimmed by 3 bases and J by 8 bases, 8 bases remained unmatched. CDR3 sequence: CASSFSALAGDEQFF. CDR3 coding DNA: TGTGCCAGCAGCTTTTCGGCGTTAGCGGGAGATGAGCAGTTCTTC.

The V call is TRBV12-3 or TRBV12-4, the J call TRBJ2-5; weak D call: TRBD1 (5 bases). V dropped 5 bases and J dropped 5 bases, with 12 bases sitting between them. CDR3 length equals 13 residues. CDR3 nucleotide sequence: TGTGCCAGCAGTCTACCCAGGGCTGAGACCCAGTACTTC. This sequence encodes CASSLPRAETQYF.

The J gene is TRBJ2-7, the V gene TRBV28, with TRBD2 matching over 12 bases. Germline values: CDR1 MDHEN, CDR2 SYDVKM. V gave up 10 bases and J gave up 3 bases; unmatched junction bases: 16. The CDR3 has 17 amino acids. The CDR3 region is CAIGDRFGTSGFYEQYF. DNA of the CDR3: TGTGCCATCGGCGACCGATTTGGGACTAGCGGGTTCTACGAGCAGTACTTC. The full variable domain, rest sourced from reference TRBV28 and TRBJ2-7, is DVKVTQSSRYLVKRTGEKVFLECVQDMDHENMFWYRQDPGLGLRLIYFSYDVKMKEKGDIPEGYSVSREKKERFSLILESASTNQTSMYLCAIGDRFGTSGFYEQYFGPGTRLTVT.

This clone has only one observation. The CDR3 loop reads CASSFFGTGVSEQYF. In nucleotides, the CDR3 is TGTGCCAGCAGTTTTTTTGGGACAGGGGTTTCCGAGCAGTACTTC. The rearrangement uses TRBV28 and TRBJ2-7; 10 bases line up with TRBD1. Germline CDR1 is MDHEN and CDR2 is SYDVKM. CDR3 size: 15 residues. Losses at the gene ends were 3 bases for V and 6 bases for J; bases not matched to a gene: 8.

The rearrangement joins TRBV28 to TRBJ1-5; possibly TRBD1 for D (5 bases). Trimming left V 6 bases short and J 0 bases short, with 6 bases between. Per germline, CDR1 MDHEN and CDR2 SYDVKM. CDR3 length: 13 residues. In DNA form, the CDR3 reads TGTGCCAGCAGGACAGTTAGCAATCAGCCCCAGCATTTT. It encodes CASRTVSNQPQHF.

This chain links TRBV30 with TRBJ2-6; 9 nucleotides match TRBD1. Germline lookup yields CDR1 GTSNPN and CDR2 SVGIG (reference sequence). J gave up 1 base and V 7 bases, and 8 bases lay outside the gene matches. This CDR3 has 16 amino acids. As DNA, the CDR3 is TGTGCCTACCCCCGGGACAGGGCTTCTGGGGCCAACGTCCTGACTTTC. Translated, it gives CAYPRDRASGANVLTF.

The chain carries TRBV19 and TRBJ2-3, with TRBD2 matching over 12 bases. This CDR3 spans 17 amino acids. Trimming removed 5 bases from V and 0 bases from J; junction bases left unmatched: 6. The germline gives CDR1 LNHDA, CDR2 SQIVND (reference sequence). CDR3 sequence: CASSLRTSGKSTDTQYF. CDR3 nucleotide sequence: TGTGCCAGTAGTCTCCGGACTAGCGGGAAGAGCACAGATACGCAGTATTTT.

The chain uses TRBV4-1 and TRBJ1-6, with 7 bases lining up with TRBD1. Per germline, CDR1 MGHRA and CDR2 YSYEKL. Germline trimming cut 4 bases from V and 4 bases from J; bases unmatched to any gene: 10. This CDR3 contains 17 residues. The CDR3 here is CASSRPDRLSYNSPLHF. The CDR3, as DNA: TGCGCCAGCAGCCGCCCGGACAGGTTGAGTTATAATTCACCCCTCCACTTT.

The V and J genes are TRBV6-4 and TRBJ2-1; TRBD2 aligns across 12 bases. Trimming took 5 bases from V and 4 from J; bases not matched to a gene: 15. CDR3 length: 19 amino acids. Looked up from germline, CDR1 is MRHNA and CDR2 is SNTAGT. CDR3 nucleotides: TGTGCCAGCAGTCCTTCACGTCTAGCGGGAGGGTTAGGGTACAATGAGCAGTTCTTC. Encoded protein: CASSPSRLAGGLGYNEQFF.

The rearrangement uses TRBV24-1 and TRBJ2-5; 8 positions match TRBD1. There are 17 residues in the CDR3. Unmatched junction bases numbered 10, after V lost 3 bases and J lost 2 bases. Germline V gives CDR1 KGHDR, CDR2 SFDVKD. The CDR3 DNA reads TGTGCCACCAGTGATACAGGGGGTACACTATTTCAAGAGACCCAGTACTTC. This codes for CATSDTGGTLFQETQYF.

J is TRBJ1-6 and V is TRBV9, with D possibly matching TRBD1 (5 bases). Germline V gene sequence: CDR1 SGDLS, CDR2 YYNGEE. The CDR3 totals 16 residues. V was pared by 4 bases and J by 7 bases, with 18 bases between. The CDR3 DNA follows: TGTGCCAGCAGCCCCCGAGGGGACTCGGGGAATTCACCCCTCCACTTT. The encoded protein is CASSPRGDSGNSPLHF.

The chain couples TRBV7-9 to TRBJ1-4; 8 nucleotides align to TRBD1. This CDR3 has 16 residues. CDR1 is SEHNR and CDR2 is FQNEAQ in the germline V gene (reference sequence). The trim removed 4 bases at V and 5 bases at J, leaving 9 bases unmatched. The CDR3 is CASSSVMGTGNEKLFF. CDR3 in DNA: TGTGCCAGCAGCTCTGTGATGGGGACAGGAAATGAAAAACTGTTTTTT. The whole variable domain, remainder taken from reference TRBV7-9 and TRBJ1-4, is DTGVSQNPRHKITKRGQNVTFRCDPISEHNRLYWYRQTLGQGPEFLTYFQNEAQLEKSRLLSDRFSAERPKGSFSTLEIQRTEQGDSAMYLCASSSVMGTGNEKLFFGSGTQLSVL.

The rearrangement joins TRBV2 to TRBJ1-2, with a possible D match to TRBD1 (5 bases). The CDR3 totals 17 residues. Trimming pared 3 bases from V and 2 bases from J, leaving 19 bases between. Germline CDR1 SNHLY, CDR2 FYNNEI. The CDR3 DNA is TGTGCCAGCAGTGATGGAGGGGCGCAGGCAGGGAACTATGGCTACACCTTC. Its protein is CASSDGGAQAGNYGYTF.

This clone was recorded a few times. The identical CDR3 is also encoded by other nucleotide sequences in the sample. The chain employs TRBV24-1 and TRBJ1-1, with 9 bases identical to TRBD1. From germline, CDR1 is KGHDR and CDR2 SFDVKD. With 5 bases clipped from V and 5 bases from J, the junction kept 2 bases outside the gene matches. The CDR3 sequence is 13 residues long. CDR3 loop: CATSGTGETEAFF. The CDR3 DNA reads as TGTGCCACCAGTGGGACAGGGGAAACTGAAGCTTTCTTT.

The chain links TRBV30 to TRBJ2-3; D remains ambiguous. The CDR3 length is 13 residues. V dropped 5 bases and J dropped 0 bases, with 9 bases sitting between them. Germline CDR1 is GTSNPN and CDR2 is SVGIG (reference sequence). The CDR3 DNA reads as TGTGCCTGGGCAATAGTTAGCACAGATACGCAGTATTTT. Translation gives CAWAIVSTDTQYF. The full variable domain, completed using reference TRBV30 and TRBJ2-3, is SQTIHQWPATLVQPVGSPLSLECTVEGTSNPNLYWYRQAAGRGLQLLFYSVGIGQISSEVPQNLSASRPQDRQFILSSKKLLLSDSGFYLCAWAIVSTDTQYFGPGTRLTVL.

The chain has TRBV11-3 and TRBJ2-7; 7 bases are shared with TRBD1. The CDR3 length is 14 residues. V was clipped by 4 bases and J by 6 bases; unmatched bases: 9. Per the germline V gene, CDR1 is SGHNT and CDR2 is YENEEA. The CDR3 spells CASSSGTDRTEQYF. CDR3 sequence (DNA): TGTGCCAGCAGCTCTGGGACAGACAGGACCGAGCAGTACTTC.

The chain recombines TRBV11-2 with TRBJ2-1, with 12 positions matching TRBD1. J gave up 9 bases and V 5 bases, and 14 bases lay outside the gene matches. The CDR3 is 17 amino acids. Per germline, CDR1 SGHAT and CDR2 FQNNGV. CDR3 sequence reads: CASSLLDGGTGGGEQFF. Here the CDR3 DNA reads TGTGCCAGCAGCCTACTCGATGGGGGGACAGGGGGCGGTGAGCAGTTCTTC.